The entry below describes one T cell receptor beta chain. Its antigen is not identified. Losses at the gene ends were 3 bases for V and 7 bases for J; bases not matched to a gene: 2. This CDR3 comprises 12 residues. The entry originates in a study of CD8 T cells in Susac syndrome. Study-wide points: The study conceded that its TCR sequencing and HLA analysis involved relatively few individuals. Among active patients and in TEMRA cells, CD8+ clonal expansion in Susac reached its peak. Detection of Susac-specific public clones gave over 15 in total CD8+ repertoires and about five in CD8+ TEMRA repertoires.

It was with random hexamers that about 0.45 to 1 ug RNA was reverse transcribed. TCRdb reprocessed the immunoSEQ multiplex PCR reads with MiXCR, giving one entry per CDR3 protein. This sample has approximately 50,000 distinct CDR3 sequences, with 85% to 95% found just once. Specimen: CD8+ T cells from PBMCs. The V and J genes are TRBV12-3 or TRBV12-4 and TRBJ1-1; 7 bases are shared with TRBD1. The TCR originated in a human donor with Susac syndrome. CDR3 amino acids: CASSFGDSEAFF. For the CDR3, the DNA is TGTGCCAGCAGTTTTGGGGACAGTGAAGCTTTCTTT.